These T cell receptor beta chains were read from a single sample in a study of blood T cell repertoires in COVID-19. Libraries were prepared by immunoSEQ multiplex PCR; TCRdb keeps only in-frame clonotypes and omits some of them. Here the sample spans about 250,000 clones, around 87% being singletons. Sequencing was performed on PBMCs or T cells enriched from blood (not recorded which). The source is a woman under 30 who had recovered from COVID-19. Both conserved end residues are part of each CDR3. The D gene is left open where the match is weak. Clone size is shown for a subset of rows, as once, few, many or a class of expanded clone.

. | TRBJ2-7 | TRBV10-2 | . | CASSGGLTYEQYF | TGCGCCAGCAGTGGGGGACTCACTTACGAGCAGTACTTC
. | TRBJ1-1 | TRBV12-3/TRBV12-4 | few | CASSPTENTEAFF | TGTGCCAGCAGTCCGACAGAGAACACTGAAGCTTTCTTT
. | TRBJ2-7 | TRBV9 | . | CASSVGAAGEQYF | TGTGCCAGCAGCGTAGGGGCAGCCGGCGAGCAGTACTTC
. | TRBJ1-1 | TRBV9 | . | CASSVTRWQNTEAFF | TGTGCCAGCAGCGTGACTAGGTGGCAGAACACTGAAGCTTTCTTT
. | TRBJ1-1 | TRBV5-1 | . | CASSQQGNTEAFF | TGCGCCAGCAGTCAGCAGGGCAACACTGAAGCTTTCTTT
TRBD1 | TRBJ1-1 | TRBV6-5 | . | CASSNDRVGTEAFF | TGTGCCAGCAGTAACGACAGGGTTGGCACTGAAGCTTTCTTT
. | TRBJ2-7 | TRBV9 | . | CASSAGGASIHEQYF | TGTGCCAGCAGCGCCGGAGGGGCTAGTATCCACGAGCAGTACTTC
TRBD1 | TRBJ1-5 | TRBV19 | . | CASSSGGWWNQPQHF | TGTGCCAGTAGTTCAGGGGGTTGGTGGAATCAGCCCCAGCATTTT
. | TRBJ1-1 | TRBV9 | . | CASSAEAGVVTEAFF | TGTGCCAGCAGCGCTGAAGCAGGGGTTGTGACTGAAGCTTTCTTT
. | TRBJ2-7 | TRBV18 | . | CASSPINDRRSSYEQYF | TGTGCCAGCTCACCAATAAATGACAGGAGGAGCTCCTACGAGCAGTACTTC
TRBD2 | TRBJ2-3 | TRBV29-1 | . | CSVGTSGGPTDTQYF | TGCAGCGTTGGGACTAGCGGGGGGCCCACAGATACGCAGTATTTT
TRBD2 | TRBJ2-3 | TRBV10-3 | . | CAISNSGGGTDTQYF | TGTGCCATCAGTAATAGCGGGGGGGGCACAGATACGCAGTATTTT
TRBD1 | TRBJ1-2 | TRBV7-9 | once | CASSLAGAGGRVYGYTF | TGTGCCAGCAGCTTAGCAGGGGCAGGGGGCCGGGTCTATGGCTACACCTTC
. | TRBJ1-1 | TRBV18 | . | CASSPQGGNTEAFF | TGTGCCAGCTCACCGCAAGGGGGGAACACTGAAGCTTTCTTT
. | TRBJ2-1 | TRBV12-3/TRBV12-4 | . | CASSYRLHNEQFF | TGTGCCAGCAGTTATAGATTGCACAATGAGCAGTTCTTC
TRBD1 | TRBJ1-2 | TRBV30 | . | CAWSVPDRASGGYTF | TGTGCCTGGAGTGTCCCCGACAGGGCCAGTGGGGGCTACACCTTC
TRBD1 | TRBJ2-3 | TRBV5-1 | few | CASTQGAGADTQYF | TGCGCCAGCACCCAGGGGGCTGGCGCAGATACGCAGTATTTT
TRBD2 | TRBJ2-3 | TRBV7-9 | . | CASSFYLSGGANDTQYF | TGTGCCAGCAGCTTTTATCTTAGCGGGGGGGCAAATGATACGCAGTATTTT
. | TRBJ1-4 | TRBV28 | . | CASSSSTGWFDEKLFF | TGTGCCAGCAGTTCATCAACAGGGTGGTTCGATGAAAAACTGTTTTTT
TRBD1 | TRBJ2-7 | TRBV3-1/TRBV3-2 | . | CASSQNRGPYEQYF | TGTGCCAGCAGCCAAAACAGGGGGCCCTACGAGCAGTACTTC
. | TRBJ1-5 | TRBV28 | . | CASSPSYEAGALRQPQHF | TGTGCCAGCAGTCCGTCCTACGAGGCAGGGGCCCTGAGGCAGCCCCAGCATTTT
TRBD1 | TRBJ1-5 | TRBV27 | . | CASSDRTGPNQPQHF | TGTGCCAGCAGTGACCGGACAGGCCCAAATCAGCCCCAGCATTTT
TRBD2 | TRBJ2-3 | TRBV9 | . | CASSVVGAGGTDTQYF | TGTGCCAGCAGCGTAGTAGGAGCGGGGGGCACAGATACGCAGTATTTT
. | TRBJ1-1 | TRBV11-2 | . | CASSLDPGDTEAFF | TGTGCCAGCAGCTTAGACCCGGGGGACACTGAAGCTTTCTTT
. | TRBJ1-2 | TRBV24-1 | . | CATSDSDGPNYGYTF | TGTGCCACCAGTGACAGCGATGGCCCTAACTATGGCTACACCTTC
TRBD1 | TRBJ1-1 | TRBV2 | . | CASSFRQGRTEAFF | TGTGCCAGCAGCTTCCGACAGGGTCGGACTGAAGCTTTCTTT
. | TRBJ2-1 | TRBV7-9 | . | CASSLGASSYNEQFF | TGTGCCAGCAGCTTAGGCGCTAGCTCCTACAATGAGCAGTTCTTC
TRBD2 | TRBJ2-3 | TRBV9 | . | CASSPLLAGGADTQYF | TGTGCCAGCAGCCCACTCCTAGCGGGGGGTGCAGATACGCAGTATTTT
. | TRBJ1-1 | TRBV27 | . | CASSSGGGLRNTEAFF | TGTGCCAGCAGTTCGGGGGGGGGCTTAAGGAACACTGAAGCTTTCTTT
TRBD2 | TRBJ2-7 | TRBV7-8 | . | CASSSSGGAAVYEQYF | TGTGCCAGCAGCTCTAGCGGGGGGGCCGCTGTATACGAGCAGTACTTC
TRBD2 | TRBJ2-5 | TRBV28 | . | CASSPLLAGGLETQYF | TGTGCCAGCAGTCCCCTACTAGCGGGGGGGCTAGAGACCCAGTACTTC
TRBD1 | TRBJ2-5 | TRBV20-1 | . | CSASGDRGRSKETQYF | TGCAGTGCTAGTGGGGACAGGGGACGTTCAAAAGAGACCCAGTACTTC
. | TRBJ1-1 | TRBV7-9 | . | CASSLTIGPRAFF | TGTGCCAGCAGCTTAACCATCGGTCCCCGAGCTTTCTTT
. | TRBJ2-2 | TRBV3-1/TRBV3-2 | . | CASSQGELNTGELFF | TGTGCCAGCAGCCAAGGCGAATTGAACACCGGGGAGCTGTTTTTT
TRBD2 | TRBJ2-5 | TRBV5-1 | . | CASSISGGLETQYF | TGCGCCAGCAGCATTAGCGGGGGGTTGGAGACCCAGTACTTC
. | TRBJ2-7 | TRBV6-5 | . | CASSYQAEQYF | TGTGCCAGCAGTTACCAAGCGGAGCAGTACTTC